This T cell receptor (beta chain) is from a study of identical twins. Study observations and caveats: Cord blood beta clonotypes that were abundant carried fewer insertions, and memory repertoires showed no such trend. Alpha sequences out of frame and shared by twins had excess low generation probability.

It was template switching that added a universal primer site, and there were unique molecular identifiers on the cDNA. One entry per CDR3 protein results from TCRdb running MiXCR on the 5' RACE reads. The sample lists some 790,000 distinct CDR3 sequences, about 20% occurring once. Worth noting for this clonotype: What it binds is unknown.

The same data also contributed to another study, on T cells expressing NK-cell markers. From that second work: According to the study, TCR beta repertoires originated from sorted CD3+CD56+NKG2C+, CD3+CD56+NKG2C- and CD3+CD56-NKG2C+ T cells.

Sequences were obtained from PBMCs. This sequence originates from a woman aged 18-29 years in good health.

In nucleotides, the CDR3 is TGTGCCAGCAGTTACGCAAAGAGCTCCTACAATGAGCAGTTCTTC. The encoded protein is CASSYAKSSYNEQFF. The chain couples TRBV6-5 to TRBJ2-1; D remains unclear. The length of the CDR3 is 15 residues. The V and J ends lost 2 bases and 0 bases respectively, with 8 bases between them. Germline V gene data show CDR1 as MNHEY and CDR2 as SVGAGI.